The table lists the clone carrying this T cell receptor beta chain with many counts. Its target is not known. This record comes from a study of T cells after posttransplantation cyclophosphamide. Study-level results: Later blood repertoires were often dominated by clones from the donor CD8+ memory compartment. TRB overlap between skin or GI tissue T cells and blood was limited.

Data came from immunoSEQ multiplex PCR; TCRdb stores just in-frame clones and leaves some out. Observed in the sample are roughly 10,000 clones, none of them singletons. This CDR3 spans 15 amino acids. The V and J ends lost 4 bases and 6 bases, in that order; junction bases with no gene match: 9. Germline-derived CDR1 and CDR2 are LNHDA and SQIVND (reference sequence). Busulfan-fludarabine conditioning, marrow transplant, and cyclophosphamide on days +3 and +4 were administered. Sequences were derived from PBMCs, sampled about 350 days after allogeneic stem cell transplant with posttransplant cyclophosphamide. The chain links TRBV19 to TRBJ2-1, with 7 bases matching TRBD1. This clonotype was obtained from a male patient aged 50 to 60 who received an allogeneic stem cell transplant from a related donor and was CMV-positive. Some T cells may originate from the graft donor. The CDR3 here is CASSKTGSRANEQFF. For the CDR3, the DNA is TGTGCCAGTAGTAAGACAGGGTCTCGGGCCAATGAGCAGTTCTTC. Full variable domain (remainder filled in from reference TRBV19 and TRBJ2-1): DGGITQSPKYLFRKEGQNVTLSCEQNLNHDAMYWYRQDPGQGLRLIYYSQIVNDFQKGDIAEGYSVSREKKESFPLTVTSAQKNPTAFYLCASSKTGSRANEQFFGPGTRLTVL.